The following is a T cell receptor beta chain sequence with its context. Its specificity is unknown. Donor samples were obtained from healthy Caucasian individuals from Russia, aged about 6 to 95. Each donor had around 11 milliliters of peripheral blood drawn. These data originate in a study of blood T cells in healthy people across ages. With a J-beta primer mix and a sample-barcoded 5' primer, a second PCR ran about 7 to 12 cycles. One entry per CDR3 protein results from TCRdb running MiXCR on the 5' RACE reads. The sample holds 450,000 to 700,000 distinct CDR3 sequences, 27% seen once. Study observations and caveats: Naive T cell percentage and TCR beta diversity correlated strongly. Age showed a roughly linear inverse relationship with TCR beta diversity per million T cells.

The ends were cut back, 7 bases at V and 3 bases at J, with 12 bases in the middle. The germline V gene encodes CDR1 DFQATT and CDR2 SNEGSKA (reference sequence). The length of the CDR3 is 12 residues. Sequenced: blood. The chain is built from TRBV20-1 and TRBJ2-5; perhaps TRBD2 as D (7 bases). This receptor was identified in a woman aged 65 to 85 in good health. As DNA, the CDR3 is TGCAGTGGCCGGGGGGCGGAAGAGACCCAGTACTTC. It is translated as CSGRGAEETQYF.